This TCR beta chain was identified in a study of T cell responses to AZD1222 COVID-19 vaccine. V lost 5 bases, J lost 1 base, and 7 bases stayed unmatched. This CDR3 has 16 residues. The germline V gene encodes CDR1 SEHNR and CDR2 FQNEAQ (reference sequence). Sequencing used immunoSEQ multiplex PCR; TCRdb keeps in-frame clones, though not all of them. Of 100,000 to 110,000 clones listed, around nine tenths are singletons. V is TRBV7-9 and J is TRBJ2-2; 7 nucleotides agree with TRBD2. This clonotype was obtained from an adult in good health. The material was peripheral blood, obtained on day 0 of AZD1222 vaccination. CDR3 sequence: CASSPRLAENTGELFF. In nucleotides, the CDR3 is TGTGCCAGCAGCCCAAGGCTAGCGGAGAACACCGGGGAGCTGTTTTTT. Supplemented by reference TRBV7-9 and TRBJ2-2, the full variable domain reads DTGVSQNPRHKITKRGQNVTFRCDPISEHNRLYWYRQTLGQGPEFLTYFQNEAQLEKSRLLSDRFSAERPKGSFSTLEIQRTEQGDSAMYLCASSPRLAENTGELFFGEGSRLTVL.